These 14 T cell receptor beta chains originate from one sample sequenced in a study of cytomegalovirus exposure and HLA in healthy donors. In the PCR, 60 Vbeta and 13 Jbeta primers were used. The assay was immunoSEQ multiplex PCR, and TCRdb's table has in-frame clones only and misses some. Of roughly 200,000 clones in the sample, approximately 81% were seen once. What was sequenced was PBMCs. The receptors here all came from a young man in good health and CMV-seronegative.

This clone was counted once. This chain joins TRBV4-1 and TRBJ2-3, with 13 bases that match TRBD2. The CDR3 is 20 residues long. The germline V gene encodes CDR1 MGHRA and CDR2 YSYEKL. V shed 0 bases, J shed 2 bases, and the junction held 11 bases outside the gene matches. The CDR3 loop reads CASSQDLLAGGVSLTDTQYF. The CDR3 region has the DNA TGCGCCAGCAGCCAAGATTTACTAGCGGGGGGGGTGTCCCTCACAGATACGCAGTATTTT.

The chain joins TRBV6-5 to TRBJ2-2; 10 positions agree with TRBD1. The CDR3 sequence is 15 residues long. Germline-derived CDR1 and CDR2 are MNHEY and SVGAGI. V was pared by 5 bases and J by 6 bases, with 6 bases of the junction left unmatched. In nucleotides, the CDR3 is TGTGCCAGCAGTCCCGGGACAGGGGTGCCCGGGGAGCTGTTTTTT. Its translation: CASSPGTGVPGELFF.

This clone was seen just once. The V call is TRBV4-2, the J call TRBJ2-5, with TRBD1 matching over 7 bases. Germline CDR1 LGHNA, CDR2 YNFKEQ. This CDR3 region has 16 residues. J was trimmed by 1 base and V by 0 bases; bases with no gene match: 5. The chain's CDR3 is CASSQEIGDSQETQYF. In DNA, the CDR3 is TGTGCCAGCAGCCAAGAAATAGGGGACAGCCAAGAGACCCAGTACTTC.

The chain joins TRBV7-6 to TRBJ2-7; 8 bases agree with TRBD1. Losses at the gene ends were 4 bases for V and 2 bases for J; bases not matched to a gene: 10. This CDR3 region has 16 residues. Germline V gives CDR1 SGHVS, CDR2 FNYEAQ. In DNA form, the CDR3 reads TGTGCCAGCAGCTCCTCAGGTGGGACAGGAACCTACGAGCAGTACTTC. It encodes CASSSSGGTGTYEQYF.

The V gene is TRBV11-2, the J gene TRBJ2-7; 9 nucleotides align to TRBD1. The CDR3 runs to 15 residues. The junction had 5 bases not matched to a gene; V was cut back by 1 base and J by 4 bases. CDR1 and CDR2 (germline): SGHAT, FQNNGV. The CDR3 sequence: CASSLVGQGMYEQYF. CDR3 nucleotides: TGTGCCAGCAGCTTAGTTGGACAGGGGATGTACGAGCAGTACTTC.

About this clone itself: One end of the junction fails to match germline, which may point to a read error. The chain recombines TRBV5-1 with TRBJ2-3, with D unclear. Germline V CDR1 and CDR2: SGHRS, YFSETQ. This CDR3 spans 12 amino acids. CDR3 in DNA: TGCGCCAGCGGCTTGGATCTTGATACGCAGTATTTT. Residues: CASGLDLDTQYF.

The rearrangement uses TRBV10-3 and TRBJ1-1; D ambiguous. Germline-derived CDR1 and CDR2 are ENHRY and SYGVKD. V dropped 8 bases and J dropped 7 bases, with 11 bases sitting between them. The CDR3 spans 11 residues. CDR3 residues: CAIATSVEAFF. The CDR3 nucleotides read TGTGCCATCGCAACGTCAGTTGAAGCTTTCTTT.

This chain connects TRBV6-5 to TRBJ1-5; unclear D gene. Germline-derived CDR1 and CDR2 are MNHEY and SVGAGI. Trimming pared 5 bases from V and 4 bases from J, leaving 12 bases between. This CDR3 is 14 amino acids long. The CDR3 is CASSRLRANQPQHF. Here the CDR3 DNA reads TGTGCCAGCAGTAGACTGCGTGCAAATCAGCCCCAGCATTTT.

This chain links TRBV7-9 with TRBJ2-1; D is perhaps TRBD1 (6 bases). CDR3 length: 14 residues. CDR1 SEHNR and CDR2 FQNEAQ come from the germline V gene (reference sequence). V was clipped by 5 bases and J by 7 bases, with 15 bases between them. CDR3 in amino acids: CASSKGDLRNEQFF. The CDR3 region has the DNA TGTGCCAGCAGCAAGGGGGATTTAAGGAATGAGCAGTTCTTC.

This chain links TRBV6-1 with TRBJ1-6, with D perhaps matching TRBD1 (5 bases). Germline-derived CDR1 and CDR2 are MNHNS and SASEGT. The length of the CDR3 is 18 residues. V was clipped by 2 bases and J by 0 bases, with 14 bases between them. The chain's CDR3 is CASSEKAGFSSYNSPLHF. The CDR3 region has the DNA TGTGCCAGCAGTGAAAAGGCAGGGTTTTCCTCCTATAATTCACCCCTCCACTTT.

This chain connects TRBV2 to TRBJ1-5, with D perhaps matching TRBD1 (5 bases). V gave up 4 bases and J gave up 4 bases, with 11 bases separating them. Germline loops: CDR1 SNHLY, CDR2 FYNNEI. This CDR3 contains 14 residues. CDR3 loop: CASSVRGSNQPQHF. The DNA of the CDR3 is TGTGCCAGCAGTGTAAGGGGTAGTAATCAGCCCCAGCATTTT. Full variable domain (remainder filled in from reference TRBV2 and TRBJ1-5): EPEVTQTPSHQVTQMGQEVILRCVPISNHLYFYWYRQILGQKVEFLVSFYNNEISEKSEIFDDQFSVERPDGSNFTLKIRSTKLEDSAMYFCASSVRGSNQPQHFGDGTRLSIL.

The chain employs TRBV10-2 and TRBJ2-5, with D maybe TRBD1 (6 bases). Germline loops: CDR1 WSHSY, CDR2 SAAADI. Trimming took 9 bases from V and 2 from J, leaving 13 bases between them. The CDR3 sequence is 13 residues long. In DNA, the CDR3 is TGCGCCAGGATTACAGGGCCTCAAGAGACCCAGTACTTC. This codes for CARITGPQETQYF.

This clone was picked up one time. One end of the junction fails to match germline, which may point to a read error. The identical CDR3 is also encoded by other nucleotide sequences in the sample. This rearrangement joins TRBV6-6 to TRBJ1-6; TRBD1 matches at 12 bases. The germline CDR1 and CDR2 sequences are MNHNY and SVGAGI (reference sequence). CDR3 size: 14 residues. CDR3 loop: CASTYTGTGGQMDF. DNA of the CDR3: TGTGCCAGCACATACACCGGGACAGGGGGCCAGATGGACTTT.

The CDR3 sequence: CASSVNRANTGELFF. As DNA, the CDR3 is TGCGCCAGCAGCGTAAACAGGGCGAACACCGGGGAGCTGTTTTTT. The V and J genes are TRBV4-3 and TRBJ2-2; the D gene is possibly TRBD1 (6 bases). The V end was cut by 5 bases, the J end by 0 bases, with 10 bases between. From germline, CDR1 is LGHNA and CDR2 YSLEER. There are 15 residues in the CDR3.